The 20 T cell receptor beta chains presented below share a single source sample, sequenced in a study of blood T cell repertoires in COVID-19. This table comes from immunoSEQ multiplex PCR, and its TCRdb copy is limited to in-frame clones, with some not included. The sample contains 200,000 to 250,000 clones, 83% of which appear only once. Sequencing input: peripheral blood. Receptors were obtained from a woman aged 45-65 years with acute or convalescent COVID-19.

J is TRBJ2-5 and V is TRBV25-1, with D possibly matching TRBD1 (6 bases). The CDR3 is 14 amino acids. Germline values: CDR1 MGHDK, CDR2 SYGVNS. The V gene lost 9 bases and the J gene lost 4 bases, with 18 bases spanning the gap. This CDR3 reads CASSRGVIRETQYF. DNA for the CDR3: TGTGCCAGTTCCAGGGGTGTTATCCGAGAGACCCAGTACTTC.

The chain recombines TRBV24-1 with TRBJ2-1; no clear D gene. The V end was cut by 6 bases, the J end by 0 bases, with 8 bases between. From germline, CDR1 is KGHDR and CDR2 SFDVKD. The length of the CDR3 is 14 residues. In DNA form, the CDR3 reads TGTGCCACCAGTTCCGATAGCTCCTACAATGAGCAGTTCTTC. Translated: CATSSDSSYNEQFF.

The V gene is TRBV2, the J gene TRBJ1-2; possibly TRBD1 for D (5 bases). This CDR3 spans 11 amino acids. V was shortened by 8 bases and J by 4 bases, with 8 bases between the two germline ends. Germline V lookup: CDR1 SNHLY, CDR2 FYNNEI. CDR3 nucleotide sequence: TGTGCCAGCTCGGGGGGCTATGGCTACACCTTC. Protein: CASSGGYGYTF.

DNA for the CDR3: TGCGCCAGCAGCCCGGACACCAACCAAGAGACCCAGTACTTC. This sequence encodes CASSPDTNQETQYF. J is TRBJ2-5 and V is TRBV5-1; TRBD1 might be the D (5 bases). With 4 bases removed from V and 0 bases from J, the gap between germline ends came to 10 bases. Germline CDR1 is SGHRS and CDR2 is YFSETQ. This CDR3 is built from 14 residues. Full variable domain (outside the CDR3, taken from reference TRBV5-1 and TRBJ2-5): KAGVTQTPRYLIKTRGQQVTLSCSPISGHRSVSWYQQTPGQGLQFLFEYFSETQRNKGNFPGRFSGRQFSNSRSEMNVSTLELGDSALYLCASSPDTNQETQYFGPGTRLLVL.

V and J are TRBV28 and TRBJ1-5; a possible D gene is TRBD1 (6 bases). There are 13 residues in the CDR3. CDR1 is MDHEN and CDR2 is SYDVKM in the germline V gene. V was clipped by 11 bases and J by 0 bases, with 11 bases between them. As DNA, the CDR3 is TGTGCCGGGGGGGCAAATAGCAATCAGCCCCAGCATTTT. As protein: CAGGANSNQPQHF.

V and J are TRBV28 and TRBJ1-1; D not certain. The CDR3 is 12 residues long. CDR1 is MDHEN, CDR2 SYDVKM, per germline. Trimming took off 6 bases at V and 0 bases at J, with 5 bases between the two ends. CDR3 bases: TGTGCCAGCAGACGGTTGAACACTGAAGCTTTCTTT. Encoded protein: CASRRLNTEAFF. The full variable domain, in which reference TRBV28 and TRBJ1-1 provide the parts outside the CDR3, is DVKVTQSSRYLVKRTGEKVFLECVQDMDHENMFWYRQDPGLGLRLIYFSYDVKMKEKGDIPEGYSVSREKKERFSLILESASTNQTSMYLCASRRLNTEAFFGQGTRLTVV.

The chain recombines TRBV7-2 with TRBJ2-5; no reliable D call. V was trimmed by 3 bases and J by 2 bases, leaving 7 bases between them. The CDR3 length is 13 residues. Germline assignment: CDR1 SGHTA and CDR2 FQGNSA. CDR3 DNA sequence: TGTGCCAGCAGCTTTTCAGGACAAGAGACCCAGTACTTC. This translates into CASSFSGQETQYF.

The rearrangement uses TRBV27 and TRBJ2-1; 8 bases match TRBD2. V lost 8 bases to trimming and J lost 5 bases; unmatched junction nucleotides: 11. Germline CDR1 is MNHEY and CDR2 is SMNVEV (reference sequence). The CDR3 has 15 residues. This CDR3 reads CASHGRLATNNEQFF. DNA of the CDR3: TGTGCCAGCCACGGCCGACTAGCGACCAACAATGAGCAGTTCTTC.

The chain joins TRBV3-1 (or the pseudogene TRBV3-2) to TRBJ1-2; 9 nucleotides align to TRBD1. This CDR3 spans 14 amino acids. The germline V gene encodes CDR1 LGHDT and CDR2 YNNKEL (reference sequence). V was pared by 5 bases and J by 4 bases, with 5 bases of the junction left unmatched. CDR3 nucleotides: TGTGCCAGCAGCTTACAGGGGGCTCGCTATGGCTACACCTTC. Encoded protein: CASSLQGARYGYTF.

This chain links TRBV6-1 with TRBJ1-2; 7 nucleotides agree with TRBD1. V was clipped by 2 bases and J by 8 bases; unmatched bases: 5. The CDR3 has 13 residues. Per germline, CDR1 MNHNS and CDR2 SASEGT. CDR3 DNA sequence: TGTGCCAGCAGTGAACGACAGGGAGGCGGCTACACCTTC. Translating gives CASSERQGGGYTF.

The chain links TRBV28 to TRBJ2-7; the D gene is possibly TRBD2 (5 bases). V was trimmed by 10 bases and J by 2 bases, leaving 9 bases between them. Germline V gives CDR1 MDHEN, CDR2 SYDVKM. There are 11 residues in the CDR3. The CDR3 DNA reads as TGTGCCACGGACGGGACCTACGAGCAGTACTTC. Its protein is CATDGTYEQYF. Complete variable domain (other parts from reference TRBV28 and TRBJ2-7): DVKVTQSSRYLVKRTGEKVFLECVQDMDHENMFWYRQDPGLGLRLIYFSYDVKMKEKGDIPEGYSVSREKKERFSLILESASTNQTSMYLCATDGTYEQYFGPGTRLTVT.

A single count supports this clone. The rearrangement uses TRBV4-3 and TRBJ2-7, with D tentatively TRBD1 (5 bases). The CDR3 totals 14 residues. Germline V gene lookup returns CDR1 LGHNA and CDR2 YSLEER. V was trimmed by 5 bases and J by 3 bases, leaving 14 bases between them. CDR3 nucleotides: TGCGCCAGCAGCACAAGTCGTAGGGGCTACGAGCAGTACTTC. This translates into CASSTSRRGYEQYF.

The gene calls are TRBV5-6 and TRBJ1-1; possible D gene TRBD1, 5 bases. The CDR3 loop spans 18 amino acids. Germline assignment: CDR1 SGHDT and CDR2 YYEEEE. The V and J ends lost 0 bases and 0 bases respectively, with 18 bases between them. CDR3 sequence (DNA): TGTGCCAGCAGCTTGGATCGATATTTCGGGGGAATGAACACTGAAGCTTTCTTT. Translated: CASSLDRYFGGMNTEAFF.

The chain is built from TRBV19 and TRBJ2-1; tentatively, D is TRBD2 (6 bases). This CDR3 contains 19 residues. V was clipped by 0 bases and J by 7 bases, with 25 bases between them. The germline CDR1 and CDR2 sequences are LNHDA and SQIVND (reference sequence). CDR3 sequence (DNA): TGTGCCAGTAGTATAGATTCCTTCGAACGTGTAGCGGCAACTAATGAGCAGTTCTTC. It is translated as CASSIDSFERVAATNEQFF.

This clone showed up just once. The V gene is TRBV4-1, the J gene TRBJ2-1; maybe TRBD2 (5 bases). V was clipped by 1 base and J by 9 bases, with 19 bases between them. From germline, CDR1 is MGHRA and CDR2 YSYEKL. CDR3 length: 16 amino acids. The CDR3 sequence is CASSQGTRALAPEQFF. For the CDR3, the DNA is TGCGCCAGCAGCCAAGGAACTAGGGCTCTGGCGCCTGAGCAGTTCTTC.

J is TRBJ1-2 and V is TRBV5-5, with TRBD1 as a possible D gene (6 bases). This CDR3 is 16 amino acids long. Germline lookup yields CDR1 SGHKS and CDR2 YYEKEE (reference sequence). The germline V and J ends were trimmed by 4 bases and 4 bases, with 20 bases remaining between them. In DNA form, the CDR3 reads TGTGCCAGCAGCCAAACCGGGACAAGTGCCCTCTATGGCTACACCTTC. Translation: CASSQTGTSALYGYTF.

The chain employs TRBV19 and TRBJ2-1, with D maybe TRBD1 (5 bases). V lost 5 bases, J lost 0 bases, and 11 bases lay in between. Germline assignment: CDR1 LNHDA and CDR2 SQIVND (reference sequence). This CDR3 comprises 15 residues. CDR3 DNA: TGTGCCAGTAGTCGACAGTCCAGCTCCTACAATGAGCAGTTCTTC. Translated: CASSRQSSSYNEQFF.

This clone came up once. The gene calls are TRBV19 and TRBJ1-2; 7 positions agree with TRBD1. The trim removed 8 bases at V and 2 bases at J, leaving 5 bases unmatched. The CDR3 totals 13 residues. Germline CDR1 LNHDA, CDR2 SQIVND (reference sequence). DNA for the CDR3: TGTGCCAGTCGGGACAGCGGGAACTATGGCTACACCTTC. Its protein product is CASRDSGNYGYTF.

The chain employs TRBV3-1 (or the pseudogene TRBV3-2) and TRBJ2-1, with TRBD2 identical over 11 bases. This CDR3 is built from 19 residues. The germline V gene encodes CDR1 LGHDT and CDR2 YNNKEL (reference sequence). With V trimmed by 3 bases and J by 0 bases, 10 bases remained unmatched. The CDR3 here is CASSQGLAAFKSSYNEQFF. CDR3 nucleotide sequence: TGTGCCAGCAGCCAGGGACTAGCGGCTTTCAAGAGCTCCTACAATGAGCAGTTCTTC.

Notes on this clone: Other DNA sequences of this sample code for an identical CDR3. The chain carries TRBV11-3 and TRBJ2-2; a possible D gene is TRBD2 (5 bases). This CDR3 region has 15 residues. Germline CDR1 reads SGHNT; CDR2 reads YENEEA. V lost 3 bases to trimming and J lost 11 bases, with 19 bases between them. CDR3 region: CASSLGDTMGGELFF. The CDR3 region has the DNA TGTGCCAGCAGCTTGGGAGACACAATGGGCGGAGAGCTGTTTTTT.